This T cell receptor (beta chain) derives from a study of T cell responses to AZD1222 COVID-19 vaccine. TCRdb's copy holds only in-frame clones and misses some; the assay was immunoSEQ multiplex PCR. The table shows 150,000 to 200,000 clones, with roughly 91% occurring only once. This clone was counted between two and nine times. The antigen is not known. Study findings and constraints: Among AZD1222 vaccinees, only five or six were seropositive at baseline. Spike-specific TCR repertoires showed rising breadth and depth after two AZD1222 doses. Targeting of unmutated variant regions was reportedly seen in nearly half of spike-specific TCRs.

This CDR3 spans 13 amino acids. Germline V gene sequence: CDR1 SGHKS, CDR2 YYEKEE (reference sequence). Trimming took 3 bases from V and 4 from J, leaving 8 bases between them. The chain carries TRBV5-5 and TRBJ1-5; tentatively, D is TRBD1 (6 bases). This clonotype was sampled from an adult in good health. The sequenced sample was peripheral blood, obtained on day 0 of AZD1222 vaccination. This chain's CDR3 is CASSSTGNQPQHF. CDR3 nucleotides: TGTGCCAGCAGCTCTACAGGGAATCAGCCCCAGCATTTT.